The 11 T cell receptor beta chains in this list originate from one sample, sequenced in a study of vaccination effects on CD4 cells after COVID-19. Within the ViraFEST assay, antigen-specific CD4+ T cells underwent expansion with viral peptide pools prior to sequencing. With around ten days of culture completed, CD4+ T cells were isolated. Confirmation by PCR established that the person had SARS-CoV-2 infection between March and December 2020. Measured with immunoSEQ multiplex PCR; TCRdb has only the in-frame clones, and not every one. The table includes about 45,000 clones, under 80% detected once. These receptors' antigens are unknown. The sample in question was CD4+ T cells from PBMCs cultured with a peptide pool, obtained before COVID-19 vaccination. All receptors come from a human donor who had a prior SARS-CoV-2 infection.

The chain carries TRBV7-9 and TRBJ1-2, with D tentatively TRBD1 (5 bases). Germline V lookup: CDR1 SEHNR, CDR2 FQNEAQ (reference sequence). The CDR3 is 16 residues long. The V end lost 5 bases, the J end lost 6 bases, and 22 bases lay between the germline ends. The CDR3 region is CASSPIRVQARHGYTF. The CDR3 coding sequence is TGTGCCAGCAGCCCTATCAGGGTCCAAGCACGCCATGGCTACACCTTC.

The chain uses TRBV5-1 and TRBJ1-5, with D tentatively TRBD1 (5 bases). Germline CDR1 is SGHRS and CDR2 is YFSETQ. The CDR3 is made up of 14 amino acids. The V end lost 5 bases, the J end lost 4 bases, and 13 bases lay between the germline ends. The CDR3 nucleotides read TGCGCCAGCAGTATTGGGACGGGTAATCAGCCCCAGCATTTT. Protein product: CASSIGTGNQPQHF.

The chain links TRBV18 to TRBJ2-1; 10 nucleotides match TRBD1. CDR3 length equals 16 residues. In germline, CDR1 is KGHSH, CDR2 LQKENI. The trim removed 2 bases at V and 6 bases at J, leaving 7 bases unmatched. The CDR3 loop is CASSPWQGTGVNEQFF. CDR3 DNA sequence: TGTGCCAGCTCACCATGGCAGGGGACAGGGGTCAATGAGCAGTTCTTC. Based on the CDR3 plus reference TRBV18 and TRBJ2-1, the full variable domain is NAGVMQNPRHLVRRRGQEARLRCSPMKGHSHVYWYRQLPEEGLKFMVYLQKENIIDESGMPKERFSAEFPKEGPSILRIQQVVRGDSAAYFCASSPWQGTGVNEQFFGPGTRLTVL.

The chain carries TRBV7-6 and TRBJ1-1; weak D call: TRBD1 (5 bases). V was cut by 6 bases and J by 1 base, with 9 bases left in between. This CDR3 has 13 amino acids. CDR1 SGHVS and CDR2 FNYEAQ come from the germline V gene. CDR3 in DNA: TGTGCCAGCAGTAAACAGGCGAACACTGAAGCTTTCTTT. This encodes CASSKQANTEAFF.

The V gene is TRBV12-3 or TRBV12-4, the J gene TRBJ1-1; weak D call: TRBD1 (6 bases). Trimming stripped 5 bases from V and 4 bases from J, with 11 bases between. The CDR3 has 13 amino acids. The CDR3 DNA reads as TGTGCCAGCAGTCAGTCGGGGGCCACTGAAGCTTTCTTT. It codes for CASSQSGATEAFF.

The chain recombines TRBV9 with TRBJ2-1; unclear D gene. The CDR3 consists of 15 residues. In germline, CDR1 is SGDLS, CDR2 YYNGEE. Trimming cost V 0 bases and J 3 bases, with 10 bases left between them. CDR3 loop: CASSVGSVHYNEQFF. CDR3 nucleotides: TGTGCCAGCAGCGTAGGCTCGGTCCACTACAATGAGCAGTTCTTC.

V and J are TRBV7-8 and TRBJ2-7; no clear D. The length of the CDR3 is 15 residues. The V and J ends lost 3 bases and 3 bases respectively, with 15 bases between them. Germline V gene data show CDR1 as SGHVS and CDR2 as FQNEAQ. CDR3 sequence reads: CASSFLYAEDYEQYF. CDR3 in DNA: TGTGCCAGCAGCTTTCTATACGCAGAAGACTACGAGCAGTACTTC.

The chain is built from TRBV9 and TRBJ1-5, with D perhaps TRBD1 (6 bases). CDR3 length equals 14 residues. V dropped 0 bases and J dropped 7 bases, with 11 bases sitting between them. Per germline, CDR1 SGDLS and CDR2 YYNGEE. The CDR3 bases are TGTGCCAGCAGCGTAGGGGAGGGGGACCAGCCCCAGCATTTT. Translation: CASSVGEGDQPQHF.

V is TRBV6-5 and J is TRBJ1-2; no definite D call. CDR3 size: 14 residues. Looked up from germline, CDR1 is MNHEY and CDR2 is SVGAGI. Trimming stripped 6 bases from V and 0 bases from J, with 11 bases between. This CDR3 is CASSEEAANYGYTF. The CDR3 DNA sequence: TGTGCCAGCAGCGAGGAGGCAGCTAACTATGGCTACACCTTC.

The rearrangement joins TRBV30 to TRBJ2-5; 7 bases are shared with TRBD2. The germline V gene has CDR1 GTSNPN and CDR2 SVGIG (reference sequence). V lost 0 bases and J lost 5; bases outside the gene matches: 9. The length of the CDR3 is 15 residues. The CDR3 protein is CAWSVHGGIRETQYF. Here the CDR3 DNA reads TGTGCCTGGAGTGTACACGGGGGGATAAGGGAGACCCAGTACTTC.

The chain carries TRBV12-3 or TRBV12-4 and TRBJ2-1; 10 bases agree with TRBD2. The V segment lost 8 bases and the J segment 14 bases; nucleotides outside the gene matches: 6. This CDR3 has 11 residues. DNA of the CDR3: TGTGCCAGCGGGGACGGGACTAGCGAGTTCTTC. This translates into CASGDGTSEFF.